The 24 T cell receptor beta chains below all came from one sample that was sequenced in a study of T cell repertoires in cytomegalovirus infection. Via MiXCR, TCRdb re-called the reads, giving one row per CDR3 protein. Found here are some 350,000 distinct CDR3 sequences, over 15% of them singletons; the top ten hold roughly 8.7%. The sequenced material came from PBMCs. The receptors here all came from a human donor in good health (CMV status not recorded). Some clones in this sample may be carry-over from other donors' samples.

V and J are TRBV20-1 and TRBJ1-6; weak D call: TRBD1 (5 bases). CDR3 length equals 15 residues. With 0 bases removed from V and 10 bases from J, the gap between germline ends came to 16 bases. Per the germline V gene, CDR1 is DFQATT and CDR2 is SNEGSKA (reference sequence). The DNA of the CDR3 is TGCAGTGCTAGAGATCATCGGGGGGTGAGGTCACCCCTCCACTTT. As protein: CSARDHRGVRSPLHF.

The chain links TRBV2 to TRBJ1-3, with TRBD1 as a possible D gene (6 bases). Germline CDR1 is SNHLY and CDR2 is FYNNEI. V was clipped by 7 bases and J by 4 bases, with 14 bases between them. The CDR3 loop spans 14 amino acids. In DNA, the CDR3 is TGTGCCAGCAAGGCATGGGGGCTCGGAAACACCATATATTTT. This encodes CASKAWGLGNTIYF.

This rearrangement joins TRBV7-8 to TRBJ1-5; D is unresolved. The ends were cut back, 3 bases at V and 5 bases at J, with 11 bases in the middle. CDR3 length equals 14 residues. CDR1 and CDR2 from the germline V gene are SGHVS and FQNEAQ. In DNA, the CDR3 is TGTGCCAGCAGCTTTACGCAGGAGGATCAGCCCCAGCATTTT. As protein: CASSFTQEDQPQHF.

This clonotype has more than one count but fewer than ten. The V call is TRBV9, the J call TRBJ2-7; D unresolved. There are 12 residues in the CDR3. V lost 3 bases, J lost 3 bases, and 7 bases lay in between. The germline V gene encodes CDR1 SGDLS and CDR2 YYNGEE. The DNA of the CDR3 is TGTGCCAGCAGCGCCCGAGACTACGAGCAGTACTTC. It yields the protein CASSARDYEQYF. Full variable domain (outside the CDR3, taken from reference TRBV9 and TRBJ2-7): DSGVTQTPKHLITATGQRVTLRCSPRSGDLSVYWYQQSLDQGLQFLIQYYNGEERAKGNILERFSAQQFPDLHSELNLSSLELGDSALYFCASSARDYEQYFGPGTRLTVT.

The table lists this clonotype with many counts. V usage is TRBV7-9 and J usage is TRBJ1-6; 10 bases agree with TRBD1. The CDR3 sequence is 14 residues long. J gave up 7 bases and V 8 bases, and 5 bases lay outside the gene matches. Per the germline V gene, CDR1 is SEHNR and CDR2 is FQNEAQ (reference sequence). Here the CDR3 DNA reads TGTGCCAGCCGTAAGGACAGGGGGAATTCACCCCTCCACTTT. Translating it yields CASRKDRGNSPLHF.

This clonotype was seen a few times. The rearrangement links TRBV7-6 to TRBJ2-1; 9 bases fit TRBD2. Germline V lookup: CDR1 SGHVS, CDR2 FNYEAQ. Germline trimming cut 3 bases from V and 10 bases from J; bases unmatched to any gene: 7. The CDR3 totals 14 residues. Here the CDR3 DNA reads TGTGCCAGCAGCTTGCGGGGGGGCGGGCGGGAGCAGTTCTTC. It is translated as CASSLRGGGREQFF.

This clonotype came up many times. The chain recombines TRBV10-3 with TRBJ1-1; 7 bases match TRBD1. J lost 3 bases, V lost 3 bases, and 4 bases had no gene match. The CDR3 sequence is 14 residues long. Per germline, CDR1 ENHRY and CDR2 SYGVKD. The chain's CDR3 is CAISESQGDTEAFF. The DNA for the CDR3 is TGTGCCATCAGTGAAAGTCAGGGGGACACTGAAGCTTTCTTT.

This chain links TRBV18 with TRBJ2-7; 14 bases match TRBD2. This CDR3 is built from 15 residues. The V segment lost 4 bases and the J segment 5 bases; nucleotides outside the gene matches: 4. Germline V gives CDR1 KGHSH, CDR2 LQKENI. The CDR3 here is CASSQETSGGDEQYF. The CDR3 nucleotides read TGTGCCAGCTCACAAGAGACTAGCGGGGGGGACGAGCAGTACTTC.

The chain couples TRBV18 to TRBJ2-5; D perhaps matches TRBD2 (5 bases). CDR1 is KGHSH, CDR2 LQKENI, per germline. The CDR3 contains 14 residues. With 0 bases removed from V and 5 bases from J, the gap between germline ends came to 10 bases. The CDR3 reads CASSPPLPGETQYF. CDR3 DNA: TGTGCCAGCTCACCACCGTTGCCGGGGGAGACCCAGTACTTC.

The sample holds one count of this clonotype. The V and J genes are TRBV5-1 and TRBJ1-1; D is unclear. V was clipped by 5 bases and J by 1 base, with 12 bases between them. Germline CDR1 is SGHRS and CDR2 is YFSETQ. The CDR3 totals 14 residues. Here the CDR3 DNA reads TGCGCCAGCAGAGGTTACAACCAGAACACTGAAGCTTTCTTT. It translates to CASRGYNQNTEAFF.

The V gene is TRBV4-2, the J gene TRBJ1-5; D is undetermined. Trimming shortened V by 1 base and J by 5 bases, and 6 bases separated the two germline ends. The CDR3 consists of 13 residues. CDR1 is LGHNA, CDR2 YNFKEQ, per germline. CDR3 amino acids: CASSQASYQPQHF. CDR3 DNA sequence: TGTGCCAGCAGCCAAGCGAGTTATCAGCCCCAGCATTTT.

The rearrangement uses TRBV12-5 and TRBJ1-1, with D possibly matching TRBD1 (5 bases). Germline V gene data show CDR1 as LGHNT and CDR2 as FRNRAP. The CDR3 consists of 14 residues. Trimming cost V 10 bases and J 6 bases, with 21 bases left between them. CDR3 loop: CATRGDGLGAEAFF. Here the CDR3 DNA reads TGTGCTACTCGCGGGGACGGATTAGGCGCTGAAGCTTTCTTT.

The V call is TRBV5-1, the J call TRBJ1-1; D is possibly TRBD1 (5 bases). The CDR3 contains 15 residues. In germline, CDR1 is SGHRS, CDR2 YFSETQ. Trimming pared 1 base from V and 5 bases from J, leaving 15 bases between. CDR3 in DNA: TGCGCCAGCAGCTTGTTCTGGGGGGGAGGAACTGAAGCTTTCTTT. Residues: CASSLFWGGGTEAFF.

This clonotype was seen a few times. V and J are TRBV20-1 and TRBJ2-7; 7 bases align to TRBD2. The CDR3 is made up of 16 amino acids. CDR1 is DFQATT, CDR2 SNEGSKA, per germline (reference sequence). Trimming removed 3 bases from V and 0 bases from J; junction bases left unmatched: 11. CDR3 DNA: TGCAGTGCTAGGGGACCTTGGCGGGAGTTCTCCTACGAGCAGTACTTC. Translating gives CSARGPWREFSYEQYF.

V usage is TRBV7-8 and J usage is TRBJ2-2; D is unresolved. The ends were cut back, 2 bases at V and 4 bases at J, with 11 bases in the middle. Germline CDR1 reads SGHVS; CDR2 reads FQNEAQ. The CDR3 consists of 15 residues. CDR3 coding DNA: TGTGCCAGCAGCTTAAAAACCCCAGGCACCGGGGAGCTGTTTTTT. This gives the protein CASSLKTPGTGELFF.

This chain connects TRBV5-5 to TRBJ2-7; D possibly corresponds to TRBD1 (5 bases). CDR1 and CDR2 from the germline V gene are SGHKS and YYEKEE (reference sequence). Trimming left V 0 bases short and J 5 bases short, with 12 bases between. The CDR3 is 14 residues long. This CDR3 reads CASSLGQGADEQYF. CDR3 DNA: TGTGCCAGCAGCTTGGGGCAGGGTGCAGACGAGCAGTACTTC.

This clonotype was observed at least ten times. The genes are TRBV6-2 or TRBV6-3 and TRBJ2-1; 12 bases match TRBD2. Germline CDR1 MNHEY, CDR2 SVGEGT. The CDR3 sequence is 18 residues long. V shed 5 bases and J 8 bases; nucleotides not matched to a gene: 16. CDR3 region: CASSEGPSGRGFLDEQFF. As DNA, the CDR3 is TGTGCCAGCAGTGAGGGACCTAGCGGGAGGGGGTTTTTGGATGAGCAGTTCTTC.

This clonotype was seen a handful of times. The J gene is TRBJ2-5, the V gene TRBV20-1; no firm D call. Trimming removed 3 bases from V and 6 bases from J, with 8 bases in between. The CDR3 extends over 11 amino acids. Germline V gives CDR1 DFQATT, CDR2 SNEGSKA (reference sequence). CDR3 coding DNA: TGCAGTGCTAGGTTCGGACAGACCCAGTACTTC. Amino acid sequence: CSARFGQTQYF.

This clonotype was counted ten times or more. The chain recombines TRBV7-2 with TRBJ2-6; D is unclear. V was clipped by 2 bases and J by 0 bases, with 5 bases between them. The CDR3 is 15 residues long. In germline, CDR1 is SGHTA, CDR2 FQGNSA. CDR3 sequence: CASSLYHSGANVLTF. For the CDR3, the DNA is TGTGCCAGCAGCTTATATCACTCTGGGGCCAACGTCCTGACTTTC.

This clonotype was observed a handful of times. The chain links TRBV19 to TRBJ2-2; no definite D call. The CDR3 contains 11 residues. Trimming removed 10 bases from V and 4 bases from J, with 7 bases in between. Germline V gene sequence: CDR1 LNHDA, CDR2 SQIVND (reference sequence). The CDR3 is CATTVTGELFF. CDR3 DNA sequence: TGTGCCACCACTGTCACCGGGGAGCTGTTTTTT.

The V and J genes are TRBV6-5 and TRBJ2-1; D gene unclear. The CDR3 spans 16 residues. V was shortened by 5 bases and J by 9 bases, with 23 bases between the two germline ends. Looked up from germline, CDR1 is MNHEY and CDR2 is SVGAGI. For the CDR3, the DNA is TGTGCCAGCAGTCCAACTCTCCCGAGACCCCTGGTTGAGCAGTTCTTC. Its translation: CASSPTLPRPLVEQFF.

This chain joins TRBV11-2 and TRBJ1-1; D not resolved. This CDR3 contains 13 residues. CDR1 SGHAT and CDR2 FQNNGV come from the germline V gene. Trimming took off 5 bases at V and 6 bases at J, with 13 bases between the two ends. The CDR3 is CASSHRLGSEAFF. The CDR3 coding sequence is TGTGCCAGCAGCCACCGATTGGGGTCTGAAGCTTTCTTT. Variable domain in full (rest from reference TRBV11-2 and TRBJ1-1): EAGVAQSPRYKIIEKRQSVAFWCNPISGHATLYWYQQILGQGPKLLIQFQNNGVVDDSQLPKDRFSAERLKGVDSTLKIQPAKLEDSAVYLCASSHRLGSEAFFGQGTRLTVV.

The genes are TRBV5-1 and TRBJ1-2; no clear D. Deletions cut 2 bases from V and 2 bases from J, with 13 bases between. CDR3 length equals 15 residues. Germline values: CDR1 SGHRS, CDR2 YFSETQ. This chain's CDR3 is CASSFGGRGNYGYTF. CDR3 DNA sequence: TGCGCCAGCAGCTTTGGCGGGCGGGGAAACTATGGCTACACCTTC.

This clonotype came up a few times. The chain employs TRBV18 and TRBJ1-6; the D is unclear. Per germline, CDR1 KGHSH and CDR2 LQKENI. The CDR3 runs 14 residues. Trimming removed 1 base at V and 7 bases at J, with 8 bases between. CDR3 sequence (DNA): TGTGCCAGCTCACCACGGGTTGACAATTCACCCCTCCACTTT. Encoded protein: CASSPRVDNSPLHF.